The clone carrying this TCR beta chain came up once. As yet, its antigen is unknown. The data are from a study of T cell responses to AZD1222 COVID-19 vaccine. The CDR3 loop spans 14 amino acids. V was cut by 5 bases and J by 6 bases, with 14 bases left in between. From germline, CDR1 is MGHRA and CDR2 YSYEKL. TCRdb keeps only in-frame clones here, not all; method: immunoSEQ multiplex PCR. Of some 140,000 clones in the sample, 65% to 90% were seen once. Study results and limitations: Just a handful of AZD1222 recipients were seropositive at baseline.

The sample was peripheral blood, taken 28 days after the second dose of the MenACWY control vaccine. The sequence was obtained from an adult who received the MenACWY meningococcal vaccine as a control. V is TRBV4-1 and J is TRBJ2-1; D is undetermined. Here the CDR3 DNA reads TGCGCCAGCAGCAACTATAACGGCATCAATGAGCAGTTCTTC. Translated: CASSNYNGINEQFF.